The source of this T cell receptor (beta chain) is a study of blood T cell repertoires in COVID-19 (TCRdb year 2020). Study-wide context: Collaborator samples came from the United States, Italy and Spain and covered acute and convalescent phases of COVID-19. The material from the prospective study consisted of cDNA or gDNA derived from T cells, B-cell-depleted T cells, or PBMCs. Subjects who had been exposed to COVID-19, were actively infected with it, or had recovered from it provided the deeply sampled blood TCRbeta repertoires that made up the dataset. The repertoires were made available in a free public database intended to serve as a resource for research on the immune response to SARS-CoV-2. The samples were drawn from two sources: the first 160 participants of the ongoing ImmuneRACE study, and 1,254 subjects contributed by 6 global collaborators. Sample metadata almost always included a de-identified subject ID, COVID-19 status, age in years and sex. Where HLA class I and class II types were available, the types were taken from metadata supplied by the sample provider, not from assay-based typing. Overall study results and their limits: The quantity of clinical and demographic metadata differed by source and by participant and was supplied without curation.

For CDR1 and CDR2, the germline V gene lists SGHTA and FQGNSA. The CDR3 contains 13 residues, cysteine and phenylalanine counted. Left in the record is the CDR3 DNA by itself, 39 bases read in frame from the first base. At the junction V is shortened by 5 bases and J by 7 bases, with 14 bases in between. As for this clone: Its antigen target is currently unknown. No quality values exist for individual bases; no much larger clone is one base distant.

TCRbeta CDR3 regions were amplified from genomic DNA using the immunoSEQ Assay, a bias-controlled multiplex PCR. The paper's processing steps were these. Nucleated cell counts per sample were estimated from amplification of reference gene primers within the assay. To quantify the absolute abundance of each unique TCRbeta CDR3 rearrangement, sequence reads were collapsed and filtered. Productive Simpson clonality was computed per sample as the square root of Simpson's diversity index over productive rearrangements. Imported from immuneACCESS, the table was reduced by TCRdb to in-frame sequences with V and J called. These copies leave out some clones; in studies compared against another copy, an unresolved V gene accounts for under half, and the cause of the remainder is not known. The V and J calls and clone size were taken over from that table, and D and trimming were inferred from the DNA. Counted in this sample were about 97,000 clones; 75% to 90% of them appeared once. The top ten hold around 2% of the sample.

Whole blood was collected in K2EDTA tubes by collaborating institutions according to the institutions' own protocols. Collaborator samples were shipped for TCRbeta analysis as frozen whole blood, isolated PBMCs, or DNA extracted from either sample type. The sample was peripheral blood. The receptor was isolated from a woman in her seventies with active or convalescent COVID-19. The chain links TRBV7-2 with TRBJ1-1; the D gene identity is not certain. The CDR3 in this case is CASSGGSTFEAFF. The base sequence is TGTGCCAGCAGCGGCGGGTCAACCTTTGAAGCTTTCTTT.